Listed below are T cell receptor beta chains from one sample, sequenced in a study of tumor and adjacent non-tumor tissue in lung cancer. TCRdb itself ran the multiplex PCR reads through MiXCR, one entry per CDR3 protein. The profile shows under 150,000 distinct CDR3 sequences, approximately 72% of them singletons. Sequencing used lung tumor tissue. All receptors come from a man aged 55 to 70 with small cell lung cancer. Each CDR3 is given with its conserved first and last residue. Fields, in order: V gene, J gene, CDR3 protein.

TRBV12-3/TRBV12-4	TRBJ2-1	CASSLSHQSFLSYNEQFF
TRBV2	TRBJ2-3	CASSGLGSSYTDTQYF
TRBV20-1	TRBJ2-7	CSAREFTGSYEQYF
TRBV4-2	TRBJ2-7	CASSRGGPLYEQYF
TRBV11-2	TRBJ2-3	CASSPGTGDTGTQYF
TRBV29-1	TRBJ1-1	CSIQEGLLNTEAFF
TRBV5-1	TRBJ2-5	CASSYGQGGGMGKGAQYF
TRBV29-1	TRBJ2-7	CSAALGYYEQYF
TRBV20-1	TRBJ2-3	CSAVAGASYTQYF
TRBV25-1	TRBJ1-1	CASSGTGKAFF
TRBV10-3	TRBJ1-1	CAISEWSCGTEAIF
TRBV5-8	TRBJ2-3	CASSLVVVAYF
TRBV30	TRBJ2-2	CAWSVLAGATGELFF
TRBV20-1	TRBJ1-5	CSARTGTRGAGNQPQHF
TRBV20-1	TRBJ2-7	CSAVSGYEQYF
TRBV28	TRBJ1-4	CASSFAPRVGVTNEKLFF
TRBV6-5	TRBJ1-4	CASSYSRVFEKLFF
TRBV5-1	TRBJ2-1	CASSSGTGGLDEQFF
TRBV20-1	TRBJ1-6	CSALNRGLGWDSPLHF
TRBV24-1	TRBJ2-7	CATSGSSGSYEQYF
TRBV6-5	TRBJ2-3	CASSYSMPGTQYF
TRBV6-1	TRBJ2-1	CASRLAGTHYNEQFF
TRBV20-1	TRBJ2-5	CSASRRGAGETQYF
TRBV5-1	TRBJ2-7	CASNLGRTGGGEQYF
TRBV20-1	TRBJ2-2	CSARDGQTSGSEDTGELFF
TRBV11-3	TRBJ1-1	CASSTEGGTDAFF
TRBV12-5	TRBJ2-2	CASTSTGRNAGELFF
TRBV29-1	TRBJ1-4	CSVRGRGEELFF
TRBV5-1	TRBJ1-2	CAGSSRVTGAGYTF
TRBV6-5	TRBJ2-3	CASSRDRGKNMQYF
TRBV13	TRBJ2-3	CASSLLAGGADTQCF
TRBV7-8	TRBJ2-6	CANSRWGLAAVSGANVLTF
TRBV12-3/TRBV12-4	TRBJ1-3	CASRLAPSLGNTIYF
TRBV28	TRBJ2-1	CASSLGAWRGNEQFF
TRBV19	TRBJ2-7	CATRAGGGEQYF
TRBV11-2	TRBJ2-1	CAGIPGGASSYNEQFF
TRBV6-6	TRBJ2-6	CASRTRNGLAGGGANVLTF
TRBV20-1	TRBJ2-5	CSARYHQGIMETKYF
TRBV6-5	TRBJ1-2	CANSYRGVADYTF
TRBV11-2	TRBJ1-6	CVSSLECSAGGRSTLHF
TRBV28	TRBJ2-2	CASSSRTGYTGELFF
TRBV29-1	TRBJ1-2	CSVADGCYGYTF
TRBV20-1	TRBJ2-1	CSAVGLAGGSRSYNEQFF
TRBV4-1	TRBJ2-1	CASIRGQGSGNEQFF
TRBV4-1	TRBJ2-5	CASSRDGTGRGETQYF
TRBV11-2	TRBJ2-3	CASSLADETDTQYF
TRBV5-4	TRBJ1-2	CASSPGTISTNYGYTF
TRBV11-2	TRBJ2-1	CATSLSRGGGHDQFF
TRBV29-1	TRBJ1-2	CIVRTGPNYGHTF
TRBV5-6	TRBJ1-5	CASSSSQGRNQPQHF
TRBV4-1	TRBJ1-2	CASSLRARVGGYTF
TRBV11-3	TRBJ2-3	CASRFTEPDTQYF
TRBV6-5	TRBJ2-5	CASRYRRETQYF